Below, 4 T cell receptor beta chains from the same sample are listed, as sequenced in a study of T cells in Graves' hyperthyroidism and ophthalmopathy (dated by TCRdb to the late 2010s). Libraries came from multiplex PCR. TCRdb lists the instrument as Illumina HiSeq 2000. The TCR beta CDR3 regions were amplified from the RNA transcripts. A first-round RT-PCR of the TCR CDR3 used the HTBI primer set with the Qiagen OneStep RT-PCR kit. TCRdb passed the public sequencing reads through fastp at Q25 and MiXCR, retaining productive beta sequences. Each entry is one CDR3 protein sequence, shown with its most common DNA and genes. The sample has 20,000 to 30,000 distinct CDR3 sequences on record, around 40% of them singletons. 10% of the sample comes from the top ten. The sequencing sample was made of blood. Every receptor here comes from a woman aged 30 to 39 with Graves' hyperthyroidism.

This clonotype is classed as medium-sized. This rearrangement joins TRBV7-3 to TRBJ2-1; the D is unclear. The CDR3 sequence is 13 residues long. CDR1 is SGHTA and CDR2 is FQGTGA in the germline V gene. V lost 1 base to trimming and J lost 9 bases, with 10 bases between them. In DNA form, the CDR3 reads TGTGCCAGCAGCTTAAATCCCAAGCGTGAGCAGTTCTTC. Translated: CASSLNPKREQFF.

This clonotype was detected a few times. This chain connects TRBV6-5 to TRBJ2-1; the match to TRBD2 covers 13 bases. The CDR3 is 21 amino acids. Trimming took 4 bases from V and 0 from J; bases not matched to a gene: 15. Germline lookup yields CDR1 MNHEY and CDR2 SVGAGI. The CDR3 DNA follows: TGTGCCAGCAGTTCGCCGGGACTAGCGGGACCCGCCTCCCTCTCCTACAATGAGCAGTTCTTC. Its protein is CASSSPGLAGPASLSYNEQFF.

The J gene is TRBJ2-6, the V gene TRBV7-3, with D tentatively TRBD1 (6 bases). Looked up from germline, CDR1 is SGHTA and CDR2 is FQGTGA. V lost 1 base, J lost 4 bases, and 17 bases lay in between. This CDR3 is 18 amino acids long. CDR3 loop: CASSLKGDIALGANVLTF. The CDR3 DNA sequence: TGTGCCAGCAGCTTAAAGGGGGACATAGCTCTGGGGGCCAACGTCCTGACTTTC.

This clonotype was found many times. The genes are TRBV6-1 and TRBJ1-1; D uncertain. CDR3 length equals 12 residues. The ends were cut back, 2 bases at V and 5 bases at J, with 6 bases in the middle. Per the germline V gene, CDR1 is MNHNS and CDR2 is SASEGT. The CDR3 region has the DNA TGTGCCAGCAGTGAATCCCTAACTGAAGCTTTCTTT. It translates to CASSESLTEAFF.